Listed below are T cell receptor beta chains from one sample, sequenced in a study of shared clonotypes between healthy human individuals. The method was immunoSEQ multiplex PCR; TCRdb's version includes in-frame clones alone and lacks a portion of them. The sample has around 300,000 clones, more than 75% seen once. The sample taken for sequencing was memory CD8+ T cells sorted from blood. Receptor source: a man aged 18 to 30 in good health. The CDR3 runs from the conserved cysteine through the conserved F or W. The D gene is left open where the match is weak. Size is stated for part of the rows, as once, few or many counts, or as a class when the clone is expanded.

TGTGCCAGCAGTTTAATGGGTAGCAATCAGCCCCAGCATTTT CASSLMGSNQPQHF TRBV27 few TRBJ1-5 .
TGTGCCAGCAGCCCGAGTTTGCGGGGGGTGAACACTGAAGCTTTCTTT CASSPSLRGVNTEAFF TRBV5-6 . TRBJ1-1 .
TGTGCCAGCAGTTCACAGGGGGAGTCCTACAATGAGCAGTTCTTC CASSSQGESYNEQFF TRBV25-1 . TRBJ2-1 TRBD1
TGTGCCAGCAGTTTGGTGACAGGGACCGCCTACGAGCAGTACTTC CASSLVTGTAYEQYF TRBV27 . TRBJ2-7 TRBD1
TGTGCCAGCAGCGTAGATGGGGCGTTTAGCACAGATACGCAGTATTTT CASSVDGAFSTDTQYF TRBV9 . TRBJ2-3 .
TGTGCCAGCAGTCCACTCGCGGGGGTTGGCTACACCTTC CASSPLAGVGYTF TRBV28 . TRBJ1-2 .
TGTGCCAGCAGCCCGGGACTAGAAAACGAGCAGTACTTC CASSPGLENEQYF TRBV9 many TRBJ2-7 TRBD2
TGCGCCAGCAGCTTGGTAGGGGGAGCAGATACGCAGTATTTT CASSLVGGADTQYF TRBV5-1 . TRBJ2-3 .
TGTGCCAGCAGGATGGGACTAGCGGGGAACAATGAGCAGTTCTTC CASRMGLAGNNEQFF TRBV6-4 . TRBJ2-1 TRBD2
TGTGCCAGCAGCCTAACAGGGTACAATCAGCCCCAGCATTTT CASSLTGYNQPQHF TRBV5-6 once TRBJ1-5 .
TGCAGCGTTGAAGTTGGGTTCAGTTACGAAGCTTTCTTT CSVEVGFSYEAFF TRBV29-1 . TRBJ1-1 .
TGCGCCAGCAGCCAAGAAGTCCCCGGGACCACGGTTGGTGATGAGCAGTTCTTC CASSQEVPGTTVGDEQFF TRBV4-3 . TRBJ2-1 .
TGTGCCTGGAGTGTAGCGGTAAACAATGAGCAGTTCTTC CAWSVAVNNEQFF TRBV30 . TRBJ2-1 .
TGCGCCAGCAGCCAAGAAGCTCGAGGCGGGGGAATCCAAGAGACCCAGTACTTC CASSQEARGGGIQETQYF TRBV4-1 few TRBJ2-5 TRBD2
TGCGCCAGCAGCCATCTATCAGGGGACAATGAGCAGTTCTTC CASSHLSGDNEQFF TRBV4-3 . TRBJ2-1 .
TGTGCCAGCAGCCTTGGGGCCCAAGCCACCGGGGAGCTGTTTTTT CASSLGAQATGELFF TRBV13 . TRBJ2-2 .
TGCGCCAGCAGTACTCTAGCGGGAGTGCACTTGGAGCAGTACTTC CASSTLAGVHLEQYF TRBV5-1 . TRBJ2-7 TRBD2